Presented here are 21 T cell receptor beta chains from one specimen sequenced in a study of post-analysis software for immune sequencing data. Their recognized antigens are unknown. Unique molecular identifiers were carried by the TCR beta cDNA libraries. Each CDR3 protein gets one entry after TCRdb re-called the PCR reads with MiXCR. The sample consists of about 820,000 distinct CDR3 sequences, 53% of them appearing once. The study's findings and limits: Patients showed TRBV5-6, TRBV5-1 and TRBV20-1 among five TRBV segments more frequent than in controls.

Sequenced sample: blood. Source of these receptors: a girl aged 5 to 17 with multiple sclerosis.

The CDR3 bases are TGCGCCAGCAGCTTCACGCCCGCAGCCACGACAATGGATGAGCAGTTCTTC. It codes for CASSFTPAATTMDEQFF. This chain uses TRBV5-1 with TRBJ2-1; no definite D call. The CDR3 contains 17 residues. Germline values: CDR1 SGHRS, CDR2 YFSETQ. Trimming pared 2 bases from V and 8 bases from J, leaving 23 bases between.

V gene TRBV27 combines with J gene TRBJ2-7; D unclear. Per germline, CDR1 MNHEY and CDR2 SMNVEV (reference sequence). V lost 5 bases to trimming and J lost 0 bases, with 14 bases between them. This CDR3 contains 15 residues. CDR3 sequence: CASSQTAYPSYEQYF. The CDR3 coding sequence is TGTGCCAGCAGTCAAACAGCGTATCCCTCCTACGAGCAGTACTTC.

This clonotype showed up just a few times. The chain has TRBV5-1 and TRBJ2-5; D unclear. Germline V gene data show CDR1 as SGHRS and CDR2 as YFSETQ. The CDR3 is 12 residues long. V lost 5 bases to trimming and J lost 1 base, with 6 bases between them. CDR3 sequence (DNA): TGCGCCAGCAGTAGGACCCAAGAGACCCAGTACTTC. Its translation: CASSRTQETQYF.

In its sample, this clonotype was seen a few times. The CDR3 bases are TGTGCCAGCAGTTTAATGGGTACCCTAGCCGTCAAAAACATTCAGTACTTC. The encoded protein is CASSLMGTLAVKNIQYF. This chain uses TRBV12-3 or TRBV12-4 with TRBJ2-4, with D maybe TRBD2 (5 bases). There are 17 residues in the CDR3. Trimming removed 2 bases from V and 3 bases from J, with 17 bases in between.

The genes are TRBV20-1 and TRBJ2-4; TRBD1 matches at 8 bases. The assigned J gene may be wrong: the sequence end matches TRBJ2-7 better. CDR1 and CDR2 from the germline V gene are DFQATT and SNEGSKA (reference sequence). This CDR3 contains 12 residues. The CDR3 DNA follows: TGCAGTGCCCTTGGACAGGGCTACGAGCAGTACTTC. Its protein product is CSALGQGYEQYF.

This clonotype was observed a handful of times. The chain employs TRBV12-3 or TRBV12-4 and TRBJ2-1; TRBD2 agrees at 9 bases. Trimming at V came to 6 bases and at J to 1 base, leaving 16 bases not matched to a gene. The CDR3 has 19 residues. This chain's CDR3 is CASSERSPRTSASYNEQFF. DNA for the CDR3: TGTGCCAGCAGCGAACGTTCCCCAAGGACTAGCGCATCCTACAATGAGCAGTTCTTC.

The chain combines TRBV12-3 or TRBV12-4 with TRBJ2-7, with 7 positions matching TRBD1. This CDR3 is 15 amino acids long. With 3 bases clipped from V and 4 bases from J, the junction kept 9 bases outside the gene matches. This CDR3 reads CASSFTGTASYEQYF. As DNA, the CDR3 is TGTGCCAGCAGTTTTACCGGGACAGCTTCTTACGAGCAGTACTTC.

This chain connects TRBV28 to TRBJ2-1; 11 bases fit TRBD2. The V and J ends lost 3 bases and 5 bases, in that order; junction bases with no gene match: 3. The CDR3 runs to 15 residues. CDR1 and CDR2 (germline): MDHEN, SYDVKM. CDR3 sequence: CASSFLAGGNNEQFF. CDR3 sequence (DNA): TGTGCCAGCAGTTTCCTAGCGGGAGGTAACAATGAGCAGTTCTTC.

This clonotype appeared a few times. The chain has TRBV29-1 and TRBJ2-5, with a weak D call TRBD1 (6 bases). V gave up 3 bases and J gave up 5 bases, with 19 bases separating them. CDR1 and CDR2 (germline): SQVTM, ANQGSEA. There are 15 residues in the CDR3. The CDR3 DNA reads TGCAGCGTTGAGCCCGTCAACCAGGGGATTGAGACCCAGTACTTC. Protein sequence: CSVEPVNQGIETQYF.

The chain has TRBV15 and TRBJ1-5, with D possibly matching TRBD1 (5 bases). Trimming removed 6 bases at V and 1 base at J, with 13 bases between. The CDR3 is 15 residues long. CDR1 and CDR2 from the germline V gene are LNHNV and YYDKDF (reference sequence). This chain's CDR3 is CATREKGPSNQPQHF. The CDR3 bases are TGTGCCACCAGGGAGAAGGGACCAAGCAATCAGCCCCAGCATTTT.

This clonotype has a handful of counts. The chain is built from TRBV29-1 and TRBJ2-1; D is unclear. CDR1 is SQVTM and CDR2 is ANQGSEA in the germline V gene. The CDR3 length is 11 residues. Trimming cost V 3 bases and J 7 bases, with 7 bases left between them. The CDR3 is CSVDLGNEQFF. CDR3 DNA: TGCAGCGTTGATTTGGGGAATGAGCAGTTCTTC.

The chain recombines TRBV11-3 with TRBJ2-3, with TRBD2 matching over 7 bases. Trimming cost V 5 bases and J 2 bases; bases outside gene matches: 7. CDR3 length equals 15 residues. Germline V gene data show CDR1 as SGHNT and CDR2 as YENEEA. The CDR3 region has the DNA TGTGCCAGCAGCGCCGCCGGGACTACCACAGATACGCAGTATTTT. Its translation: CASSAAGTTTDTQYF.

This clonotype was seen a handful of times. The CDR3 loop is CASSPGNPQYF. The CDR3, as DNA: TGTGCCAGCAGCCCTGGGAACCCCCAGTACTTC. The chain carries TRBV7-9 and TRBJ2-5, with unresolved D. V lost 5 bases and J lost 9, with 10 bases in between. The CDR3 is 11 residues long. Germline V gene sequence: CDR1 SEHNR, CDR2 FQNEAQ (reference sequence). The full variable domain, its missing parts supplied by reference TRBV7-9 and TRBJ2-5, is DTGVSQNPRHKITKRGQNVTFRCDPISEHNRLYWYRQTLGQGPEFLTYFQNEAQLEKSRLLSDRFSAERPKGSFSTLEIQRTEQGDSAMYLCASSPGNPQYFGPGTRLLVL.

This clonotype was seen a few times. The J gene is TRBJ2-1, the V gene TRBV5-1; D possibly corresponds to TRBD2 (7 bases). V was trimmed by 0 bases and J by 2 bases, leaving 15 bases between them. There are 17 residues in the CDR3. Germline CDR1 is SGHRS and CDR2 is YFSETQ. DNA for the CDR3: TGCGCCAGCAGCTTGGCCTGGGGGGGCCCCACCTACAATGAGCAGTTCTTC. Protein sequence: CASSLAWGGPTYNEQFF.

The rearrangement uses TRBV7-3 and TRBJ2-1; possible D gene TRBD1, 5 bases. Per germline, CDR1 SGHTA and CDR2 FQGTGA. Deletions cut 2 bases from V and 10 bases from J, with 9 bases between. CDR3 size: 12 residues. In DNA, the CDR3 is TGTGCCAGCAGCTTAGATCGACAGGAGCAGTTCTTC. Its protein is CASSLDRQEQFF.

The chain uses TRBV5-1 and TRBJ2-6; TRBD1 or TRBD2 may be the D gene (5 bases each). This CDR3 is 16 amino acids long. Per the germline V gene, CDR1 is SGHRS and CDR2 is YFSETQ. V was trimmed by 1 base and J by 2 bases, leaving 10 bases between them. This chain's CDR3 is CASSLSGDAGANVLTF. The CDR3 nucleotides read TGCGCCAGCAGCTTGTCCGGGGACGCTGGGGCCAACGTCCTGACTTTC.

The chain uses TRBV7-9 and TRBJ2-3; D is possibly TRBD2 (5 bases). V was trimmed by 0 bases and J by 0 bases, leaving 16 bases between them. CDR1 and CDR2 (germline): SEHNR, FQNEAQ (reference sequence). The CDR3 loop spans 18 amino acids. The DNA of the CDR3 is TGTGCCAGCAGCTTAGCTCCGGGGATCGGGCCTAGCACAGATACGCAGTATTTT. Protein product: CASSLAPGIGPSTDTQYF.

This chain joins TRBV2 and TRBJ2-1; D ambiguous. CDR3 length: 16 residues. V was pared by 4 bases and J by 6 bases, with 19 bases between. The germline V gene has CDR1 SNHLY and CDR2 FYNNEI. The CDR3 here is CASSGVSPALINEQFF. CDR3 in DNA: TGTGCCAGCAGTGGCGTCTCCCCGGCACTTATCAATGAGCAGTTCTTC.

This clonotype occurred a few times. The chain carries TRBV9 and TRBJ1-6; weak D call: TRBD1 (5 bases). Per germline, CDR1 SGDLS and CDR2 YYNGEE. V was pared by 0 bases and J by 10 bases, with 20 bases between. This CDR3 region has 17 residues. The CDR3 here is CASSVAWAGGRDSPLHF. The CDR3 DNA reads as TGTGCCAGCAGCGTAGCGTGGGCAGGCGGTCGGGACTCACCCCTCCACTTT.

The CDR3 nucleotides are TGTGCCAGCAGTTCGGAAGGTTCACCCCTCCACTTT. Its protein product is CASSSEGSPLHF. This chain joins TRBV12-3 or TRBV12-4 and TRBJ1-6, with D unresolved. The CDR3 totals 12 residues. V lost 4 bases, J lost 9 bases, and 7 bases lay in between.

The chain carries TRBV29-1 and TRBJ2-7; 7 nucleotides match TRBD2. Losses at the gene ends were 3 bases for V and 7 bases for J; bases not matched to a gene: 6. In germline, CDR1 is SQVTM, CDR2 ANQGSEA. The CDR3 is 12 amino acids. CDR3 loop: CSVDGRSGEQYF. DNA for the CDR3: TGCAGCGTTGACGGGAGGTCCGGGGAGCAGTACTTC.